These 15 T cell receptor beta chains share one sample of origin, sequenced in a study of cytomegalovirus exposure and HLA in healthy donors. PCR employed 60 Vbeta and 13 Jbeta primers. The repertoire was sequenced with immunoSEQ multiplex PCR; TCRdb's copy has only in-frame clones and lacks some. The repertoire holds around 110,000 clones, approximately 80% seen once, with approximately 4% in the top ten. Sequencing was carried out using PBMCs. All receptors come from a man younger than 45 in good health and CMV-seropositive.

The J gene is TRBJ2-5, the V gene TRBV7-9; 11 nucleotides agree with TRBD2. The CDR3 consists of 15 residues. From germline, CDR1 is SEHNR and CDR2 FQNEAQ (reference sequence). J lost 2 bases, V lost 7 bases, and 6 bases had no gene match. The chain's CDR3 is CASIHRLAGQETQYF. CDR3 DNA sequence: TGTGCCAGCATACACCGACTAGCGGGGCAAGAGACCCAGTACTTC.

CDR3 sequence (DNA): TGTGCCAGCAGCCCCCGGGACATCTACGAGCAGTACTTC. Translating it yields CASSPRDIYEQYF. This sequence joins TRBV11-1 and TRBJ2-7, with D possibly matching TRBD1 (6 bases). This CDR3 contains 13 residues. V lost 5 bases and J 3 bases, leaving 11 bases between the germline ends. Germline-derived CDR1 and CDR2 are SGHAT and FQDESV (reference sequence). The full variable domain, rest sourced from reference TRBV11-1 and TRBJ2-7, is EAEVAQSPRYKITEKSQAVAFWCDPISGHATLYWYRQILGQGPELLVQFQDESVVDDSQLPKDRFSAERLKGVDSTLKIQPAELGDSAMYLCASSPRDIYEQYFGPGTRLTVT.

This sequence joins TRBV30 and TRBJ2-1, with 9 positions matching TRBD2. V lost 0 bases and J lost 7; bases outside the gene matches: 4. Looked up from germline, CDR1 is GTSNPN and CDR2 is SVGIG (reference sequence). The length of the CDR3 is 14 residues. The DNA of the CDR3 is TGTGCCTGGAGTGTACTAGCGGGCCGAAATGAGCAGTTCTTC. This encodes CAWSVLAGRNEQFF.

The V and J genes are TRBV18 and TRBJ1-4; D is undetermined. The length of the CDR3 is 15 residues. Germline loops: CDR1 KGHSH, CDR2 LQKENI. Trimming removed 0 bases at V and 14 bases at J, with 19 bases between. CDR3 DNA: TGTGCCAGCTCACCACCGGCGGGAGAGGAGACCAACCTGTTTTTT. Translating it yields CASSPPAGEETNLFF.

As DNA, the CDR3 is TGTGCCAGCAGCCAATCGATTTTAGGCGGTGAGCAGTACTTC. Amino acids: CASSQSILGGEQYF. The V and J genes are TRBV16 and TRBJ2-7, with D unclear. This CDR3 has 14 residues. The germline gives CDR1 KGHSY, CDR2 FQNENV. The ends were cut back, 0 bases at V and 7 bases at J, with 13 bases in the middle.

In its sample, this clone was seen a few times. The chain carries TRBV6-1 and TRBJ1-4; D is ambiguous. Looked up from germline, CDR1 is MNHNS and CDR2 is SASEGT. The CDR3 length is 15 residues. V was clipped by 4 bases and J by 4 bases, with 13 bases between them. CDR3 residues: CASSASGLGNEKLFF. CDR3 coding DNA: TGTGCCAGCAGTGCCAGTGGGCTGGGTAATGAAAAACTGTTTTTT.

This chain joins TRBV28 and TRBJ2-7; D might be TRBD1 (5 bases). V dropped 5 bases and J dropped 3 bases, with 8 bases sitting between them. CDR3 length: 12 residues. Germline CDR1 MDHEN, CDR2 SYDVKM. The DNA for the CDR3 is TGTGCCAGCAGTCCGGACAACTACGAGCAGTACTTC. Its translation is CASSPDNYEQYF.

This clone was seen more than once but under ten times. The rearrangement joins TRBV7-2 to TRBJ1-4; the D gene is possibly TRBD1 (6 bases). The CDR3 has 14 amino acids. CDR1 and CDR2 from the germline V gene are SGHTA and FQGNSA. Trimming left V 6 bases short and J 5 bases short, with 13 bases between. The CDR3 sequence: CASSPQGNNEKLFF. The CDR3, as DNA: TGTGCCAGCAGTCCACAGGGAAACAATGAAAAACTGTTTTTT. Complete variable domain (other parts from reference TRBV7-2 and TRBJ1-4): GAGVSQSPSNKVTEKGKDVELRCDPISGHTALYWYRQSLGQGLEFLIYFQGNSAPDKSGLPSDRFSAERTGGSVSTLTIQRTQQEDSAVYLCASSPQGNNEKLFFGSGTQLSVL.

This chain links TRBV7-2 with TRBJ2-1; 8 positions agree with TRBD2. Germline CDR1 SGHTA, CDR2 FQGNSA. V shed 5 bases, J shed 6 bases, and the junction held 15 bases outside the gene matches. The CDR3 sequence is 17 residues long. The chain's CDR3 is CASSPYAGGRAGNEQFF. The CDR3 nucleotides are TGTGCCAGCAGCCCCTACGCGGGGGGCAGGGCGGGCAATGAGCAGTTCTTC.

This sequence joins TRBV7-3 and TRBJ1-1; D possibly corresponds to TRBD1 (6 bases). V lost 3 bases, J lost 8 bases, and 16 bases lay in between. Germline V CDR1 and CDR2: SGHTA, FQGTGA. The CDR3 totals 14 residues. CDR3 in amino acids: CASSLGTIEGEAFF. CDR3 in DNA: TGTGCCAGCAGCTTGGGGACAATCGAGGGGGAAGCTTTCTTT.

This clone was detected only once. V gene TRBV9 combines with J gene TRBJ2-1; 7 positions agree with TRBD2. The CDR3 totals 16 residues. The germline CDR1 and CDR2 sequences are SGDLS and YYNGEE. J was trimmed by 0 bases and V by 4 bases; bases with no gene match: 7. CDR3 amino acids: CASSIEAGSSYNEQFF. The CDR3 nucleotides are TGTGCCAGCAGCATCGAAGCGGGGAGCTCCTACAATGAGCAGTTCTTC.

The gene calls are TRBV9 and TRBJ1-1; no clear D. The CDR3 covers 14 residues. CDR1 SGDLS and CDR2 YYNGEE come from the germline V gene. The V and J ends lost 3 bases and 5 bases respectively, with 14 bases between them. The CDR3 DNA reads TGTGCCAGCAGCGGCGGAGGGAGTGGGACTGAAGCTTTCTTT. Amino acid sequence: CASSGGGSGTEAFF.

The chain employs TRBV4-3 and TRBJ2-5, with a possible D match to TRBD1 (6 bases). V dropped 2 bases and J dropped 5 bases, with 21 bases sitting between them. The CDR3 has 17 residues. From germline, CDR1 is LGHNA and CDR2 YSLEER. CDR3 nucleotides: TGCGCCAGCAGCCAATATACAGGGTATGGACCTCAGGAGACCCAGTACTTC. Translating it yields CASSQYTGYGPQETQYF.

The chain carries TRBV6-4 and TRBJ2-7, with D tentatively TRBD1 (6 bases). Germline-derived CDR1 and CDR2 are MRHNA and SNTAGT. V was trimmed by 6 bases and J by 3 bases, leaving 21 bases between them. The CDR3 runs 16 residues. CDR3 bases: TGTGCCAGCAGGAGACAGGCAAGTAGCAGGTTCTACGAGCAGTACTTC. This encodes CASRRQASSRFYEQYF.

This clone is a singleton in its sample. The gene calls are TRBV27 and TRBJ2-7; a weak D match, TRBD1 (6 bases). V shed 6 bases and J shed 0 bases, with 15 bases lying between them. Germline CDR1 MNHEY, CDR2 SMNVEV (reference sequence). CDR3 size: 15 residues. The CDR3 region is CASSLGDRFSYEQYF. As DNA, the CDR3 is TGTGCCAGCAGCTTGGGAGACAGGTTCTCCTACGAGCAGTACTTC.